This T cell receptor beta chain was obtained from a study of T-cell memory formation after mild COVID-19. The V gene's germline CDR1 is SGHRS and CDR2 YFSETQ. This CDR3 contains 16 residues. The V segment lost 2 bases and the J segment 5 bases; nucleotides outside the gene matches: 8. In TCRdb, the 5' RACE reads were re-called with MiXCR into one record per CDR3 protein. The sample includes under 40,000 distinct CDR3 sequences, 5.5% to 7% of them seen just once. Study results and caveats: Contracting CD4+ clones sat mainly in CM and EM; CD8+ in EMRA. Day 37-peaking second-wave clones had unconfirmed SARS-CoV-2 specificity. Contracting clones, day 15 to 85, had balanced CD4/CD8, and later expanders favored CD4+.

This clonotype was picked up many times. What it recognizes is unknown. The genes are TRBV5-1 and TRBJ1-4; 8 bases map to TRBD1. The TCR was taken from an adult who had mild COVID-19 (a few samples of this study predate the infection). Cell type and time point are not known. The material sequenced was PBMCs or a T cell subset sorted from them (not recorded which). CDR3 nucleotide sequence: TGCGCCAGCAGCTTCGGAATGGGACAGGAAAATGAAAAACTGTTTTTT. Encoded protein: CASSFGMGQENEKLFF.